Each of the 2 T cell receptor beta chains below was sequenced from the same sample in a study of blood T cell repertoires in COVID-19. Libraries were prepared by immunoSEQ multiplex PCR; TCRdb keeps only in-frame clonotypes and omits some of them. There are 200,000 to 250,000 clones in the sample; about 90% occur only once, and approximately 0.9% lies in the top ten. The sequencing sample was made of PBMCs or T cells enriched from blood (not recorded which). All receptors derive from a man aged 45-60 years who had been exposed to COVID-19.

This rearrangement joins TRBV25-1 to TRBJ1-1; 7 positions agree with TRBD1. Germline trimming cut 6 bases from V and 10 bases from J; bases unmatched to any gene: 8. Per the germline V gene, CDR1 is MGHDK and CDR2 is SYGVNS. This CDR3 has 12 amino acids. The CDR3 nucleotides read TGTGCCAGCAGACGCGGACAGGCGGGAGCTTTCTTT. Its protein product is CASRRGQAGAFF.

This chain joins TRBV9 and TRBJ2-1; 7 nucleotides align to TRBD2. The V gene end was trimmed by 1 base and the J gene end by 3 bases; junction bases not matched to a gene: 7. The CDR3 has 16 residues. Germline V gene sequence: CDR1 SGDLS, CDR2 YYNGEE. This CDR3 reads CASSVSGGDYYNEQFF. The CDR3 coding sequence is TGTGCCAGCAGCGTATCGGGCGGGGACTACTACAATGAGCAGTTCTTC.